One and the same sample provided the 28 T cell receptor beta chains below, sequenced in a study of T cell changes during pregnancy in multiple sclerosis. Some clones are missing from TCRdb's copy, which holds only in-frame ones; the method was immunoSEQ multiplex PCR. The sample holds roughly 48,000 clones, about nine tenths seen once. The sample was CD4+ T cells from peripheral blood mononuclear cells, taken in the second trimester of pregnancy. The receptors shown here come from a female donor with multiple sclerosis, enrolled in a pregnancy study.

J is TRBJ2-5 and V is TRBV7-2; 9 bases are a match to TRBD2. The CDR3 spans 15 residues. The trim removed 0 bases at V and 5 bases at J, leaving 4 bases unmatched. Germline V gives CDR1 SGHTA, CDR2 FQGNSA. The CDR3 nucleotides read TGTGCCAGCAGCTTAGCGACGCGGGAGGGTGAGACCCAGTACTTC. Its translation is CASSLATREGETQYF.

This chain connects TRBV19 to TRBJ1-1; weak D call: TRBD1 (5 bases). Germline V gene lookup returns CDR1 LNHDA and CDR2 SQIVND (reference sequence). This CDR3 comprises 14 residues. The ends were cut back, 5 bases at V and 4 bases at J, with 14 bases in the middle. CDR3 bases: TGTGCCAGTAGTCGGGGGAGAGAAGGCACTGAAGCTTTCTTT. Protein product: CASSRGREGTEAFF.

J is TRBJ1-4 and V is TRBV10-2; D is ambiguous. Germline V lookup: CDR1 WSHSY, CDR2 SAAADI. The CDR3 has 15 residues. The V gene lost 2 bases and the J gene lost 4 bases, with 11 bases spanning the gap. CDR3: CASSEPLRINEKLFF. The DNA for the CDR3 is TGCGCCAGCAGTGAGCCGCTGAGGATTAATGAAAAACTGTTTTTT.

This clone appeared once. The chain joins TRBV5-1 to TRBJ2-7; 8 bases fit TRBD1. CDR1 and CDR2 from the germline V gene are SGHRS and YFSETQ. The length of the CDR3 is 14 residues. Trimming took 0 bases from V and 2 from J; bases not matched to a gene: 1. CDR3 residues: CASSLAGGAYEQYF. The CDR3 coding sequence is TGCGCCAGCAGCTTGGCAGGGGGCGCCTACGAGCAGTACTTC.

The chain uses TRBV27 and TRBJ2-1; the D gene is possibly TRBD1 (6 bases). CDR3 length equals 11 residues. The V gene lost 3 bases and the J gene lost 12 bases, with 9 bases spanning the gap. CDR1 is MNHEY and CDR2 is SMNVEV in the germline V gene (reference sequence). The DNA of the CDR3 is TGTGCCAGCAGTTTCGCAGGGGCGCAGTTCTTC. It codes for CASSFAGAQFF.

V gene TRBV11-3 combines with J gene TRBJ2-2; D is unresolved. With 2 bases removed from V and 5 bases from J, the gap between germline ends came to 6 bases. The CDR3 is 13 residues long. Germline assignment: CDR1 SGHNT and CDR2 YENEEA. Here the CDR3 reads CASSLQWTGELFF. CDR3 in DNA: TGTGCCAGCAGCTTACAGTGGACCGGGGAGCTGTTTTTT.

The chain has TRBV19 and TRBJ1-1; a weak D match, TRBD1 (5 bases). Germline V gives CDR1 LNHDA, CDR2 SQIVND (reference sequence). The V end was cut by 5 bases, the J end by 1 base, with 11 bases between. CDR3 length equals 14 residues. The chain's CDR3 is CASSVSGQNTEAFF. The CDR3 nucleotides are TGTGCCAGTAGTGTATCAGGGCAGAACACTGAAGCTTTCTTT.

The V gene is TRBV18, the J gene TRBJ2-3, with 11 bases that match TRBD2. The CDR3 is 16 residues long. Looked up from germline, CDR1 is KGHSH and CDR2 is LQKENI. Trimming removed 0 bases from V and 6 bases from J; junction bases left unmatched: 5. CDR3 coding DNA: TGTGCCAGCTCACCACCTAGCGGGAGGGCCGCGGATACGCAGTATTTT. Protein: CASSPPSGRAADTQYF.

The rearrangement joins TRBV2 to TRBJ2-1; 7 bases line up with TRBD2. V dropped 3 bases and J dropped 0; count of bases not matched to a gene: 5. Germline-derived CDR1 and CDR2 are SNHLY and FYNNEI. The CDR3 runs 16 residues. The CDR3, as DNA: TGTGCCAGCAGTGATTCTAGCGGAAGCTCCTACAATGAGCAGTTCTTC. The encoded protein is CASSDSSGSSYNEQFF.

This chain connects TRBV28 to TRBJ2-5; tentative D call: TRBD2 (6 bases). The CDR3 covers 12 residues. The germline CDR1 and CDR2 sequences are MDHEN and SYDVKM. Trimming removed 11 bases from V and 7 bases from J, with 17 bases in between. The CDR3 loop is CASGREVGTQYF. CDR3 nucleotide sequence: TGTGCCTCCGGGAGAGAGGTGGGGACCCAGTACTTC.

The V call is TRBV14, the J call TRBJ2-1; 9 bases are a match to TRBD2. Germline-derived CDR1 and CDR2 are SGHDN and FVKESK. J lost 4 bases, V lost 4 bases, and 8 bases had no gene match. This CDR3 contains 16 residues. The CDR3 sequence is CASSPVAGASYNEQFF. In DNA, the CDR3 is TGTGCCAGCAGCCCTGTAGCGGGAGCTTCTTACAATGAGCAGTTCTTC.

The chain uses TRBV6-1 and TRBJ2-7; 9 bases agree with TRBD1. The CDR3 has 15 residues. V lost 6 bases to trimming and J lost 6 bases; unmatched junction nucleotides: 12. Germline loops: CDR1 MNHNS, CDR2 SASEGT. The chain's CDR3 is CASSTSRTGGGEQYF. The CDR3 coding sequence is TGTGCCAGCAGCACATCGAGAACAGGGGGCGGCGAGCAGTACTTC.

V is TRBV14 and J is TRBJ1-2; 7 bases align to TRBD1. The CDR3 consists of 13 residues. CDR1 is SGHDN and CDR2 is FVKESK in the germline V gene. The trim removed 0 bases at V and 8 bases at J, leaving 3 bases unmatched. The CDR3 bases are TGTGCCAGCAGCCAAGATCCAGGGGGAGGCTACACCTTC. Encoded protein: CASSQDPGGGYTF. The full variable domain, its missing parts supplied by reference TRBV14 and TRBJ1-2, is EAGVTQFPSHSVIEKGQTVTLRCDPISGHDNLYWYRRVMGKEIKFLLHFVKESKQDESGMPNNRFLAERTGGTYSTLKVQPAELEDSGVYFCASSQDPGGGYTFGSGTRLTVV.

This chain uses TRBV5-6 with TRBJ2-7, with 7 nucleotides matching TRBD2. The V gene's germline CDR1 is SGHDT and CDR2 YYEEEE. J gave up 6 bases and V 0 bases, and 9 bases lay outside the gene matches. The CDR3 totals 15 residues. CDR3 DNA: TGTGCCAGCAGCTTGGGACTAGCCGATTACGGCGAGCAGTACTTC. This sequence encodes CASSLGLADYGEQYF. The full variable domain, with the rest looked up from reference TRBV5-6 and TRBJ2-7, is DAGVTQSPTHLIKTRGQQVTLRCSPKSGHDTVSWYQQALGQGPQFIFQYYEEEERQRGNFPDRFSGHQFPNYSSELNVNALLLGDSALYLCASSLGLADYGEQYFGPGTRLTVT.

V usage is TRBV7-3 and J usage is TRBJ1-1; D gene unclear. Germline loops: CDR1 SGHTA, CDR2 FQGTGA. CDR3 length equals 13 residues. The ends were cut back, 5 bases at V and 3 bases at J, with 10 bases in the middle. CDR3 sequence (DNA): TGTGCCAGCAGCCGCCACGAGGACACTGAAGCTTTCTTT. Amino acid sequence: CASSRHEDTEAFF.

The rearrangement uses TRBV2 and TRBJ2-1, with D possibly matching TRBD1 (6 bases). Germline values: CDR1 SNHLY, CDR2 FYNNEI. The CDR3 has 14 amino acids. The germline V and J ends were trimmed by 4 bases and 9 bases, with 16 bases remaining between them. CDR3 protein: CASSGGQMQGEQFF. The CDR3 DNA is TGTGCCAGCAGTGGAGGACAGATGCAGGGTGAGCAGTTCTTC.

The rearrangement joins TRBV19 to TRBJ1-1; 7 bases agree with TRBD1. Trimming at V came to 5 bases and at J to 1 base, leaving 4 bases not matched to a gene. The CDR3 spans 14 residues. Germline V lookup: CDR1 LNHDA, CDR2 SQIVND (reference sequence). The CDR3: CASSGWTGNTEAFF. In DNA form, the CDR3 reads TGTGCCAGTAGTGGCTGGACAGGGAACACTGAAGCTTTCTTT.

The CDR3 region is CASSPGTGSLSSPLHF. Written as DNA, the CDR3 is TGCGCCAGCAGCCCCGGGACAGGGAGTTTGTCGTCACCCCTCCACTTT. This chain uses TRBV4-1 with TRBJ1-6, with 9 bases aligning to TRBD1. CDR1 and CDR2 from the germline V gene are MGHRA and YSYEKL. With 4 bases clipped from V and 10 bases from J, the junction kept 11 bases outside the gene matches. The CDR3 loop spans 16 amino acids.

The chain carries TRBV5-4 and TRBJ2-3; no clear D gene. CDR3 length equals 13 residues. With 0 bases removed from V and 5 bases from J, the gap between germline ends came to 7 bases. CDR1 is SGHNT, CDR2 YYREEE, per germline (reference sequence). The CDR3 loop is CASSLASGDTQYF. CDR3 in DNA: TGTGCCAGCAGCTTGGCCTCGGGAGATACGCAGTATTTT.

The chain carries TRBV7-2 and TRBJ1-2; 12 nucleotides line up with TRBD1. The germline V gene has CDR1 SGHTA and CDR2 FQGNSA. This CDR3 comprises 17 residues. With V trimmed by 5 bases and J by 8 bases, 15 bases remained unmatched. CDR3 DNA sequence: TGTGCCAGCAGCCGCCACCTCGGGACAGGGGGCGCCGGCGGCTACACCTTC. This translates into CASSRHLGTGGAGGYTF.

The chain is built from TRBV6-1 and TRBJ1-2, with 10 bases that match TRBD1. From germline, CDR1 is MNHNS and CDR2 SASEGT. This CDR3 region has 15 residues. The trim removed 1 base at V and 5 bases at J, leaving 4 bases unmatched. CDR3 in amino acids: CASSEGTGGGYGYTF. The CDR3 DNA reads TGTGCCAGCAGTGAAGGGACAGGGGGGGGGTATGGCTACACCTTC.

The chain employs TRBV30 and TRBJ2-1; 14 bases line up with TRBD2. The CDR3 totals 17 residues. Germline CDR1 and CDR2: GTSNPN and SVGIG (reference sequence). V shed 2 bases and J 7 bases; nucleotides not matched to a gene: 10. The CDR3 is CAWSKRRTSGRNNEQFF. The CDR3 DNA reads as TGTGCCTGGAGTAAACGGCGGACTAGCGGGAGGAATAATGAGCAGTTCTTC.

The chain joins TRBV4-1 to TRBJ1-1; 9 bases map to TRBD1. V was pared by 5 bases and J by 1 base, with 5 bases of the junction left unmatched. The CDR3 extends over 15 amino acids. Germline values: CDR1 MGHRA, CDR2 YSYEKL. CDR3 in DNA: TGCGCCAGCAGCTTGCGGACAGGGGCGAACACTGAAGCTTTCTTT. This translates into CASSLRTGANTEAFF.

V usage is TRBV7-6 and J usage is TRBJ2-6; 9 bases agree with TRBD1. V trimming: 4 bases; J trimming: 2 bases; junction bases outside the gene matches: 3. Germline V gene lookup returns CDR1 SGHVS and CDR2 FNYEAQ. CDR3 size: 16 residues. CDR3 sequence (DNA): TGTGCCAGCAGCTACACAGGGGGCGCTGGGGCCAACGTCCTGACTTTC. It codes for CASSYTGGAGANVLTF.

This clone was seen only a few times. CDR3 coding DNA: TGTGCCAGCAGCTCTTCGACAGGGTTTCTTGAAAAACTGTTTTTT. Protein sequence: CASSSSTGFLEKLFF. The chain links TRBV2 to TRBJ1-4, with 7 positions matching TRBD1. Germline V gives CDR1 SNHLY, CDR2 FYNNEI. V dropped 6 bases and J dropped 7; count of bases not matched to a gene: 11. The CDR3 runs to 15 residues.

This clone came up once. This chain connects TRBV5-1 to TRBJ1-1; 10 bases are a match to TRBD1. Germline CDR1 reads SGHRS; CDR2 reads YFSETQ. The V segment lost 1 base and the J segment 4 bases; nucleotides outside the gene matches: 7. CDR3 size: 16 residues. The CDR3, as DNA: TGCGCCAGCAGCTTGACCTCCGGGACAGGGGCCACTGAAGCTTTCTTT. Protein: CASSLTSGTGATEAFF.

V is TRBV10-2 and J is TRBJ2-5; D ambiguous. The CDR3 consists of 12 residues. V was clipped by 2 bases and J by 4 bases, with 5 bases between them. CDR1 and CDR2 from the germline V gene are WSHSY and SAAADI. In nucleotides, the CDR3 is TGCGCCAGCAGTGAGGTGAGAGAGACCCAGTACTTC. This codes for CASSEVRETQYF.

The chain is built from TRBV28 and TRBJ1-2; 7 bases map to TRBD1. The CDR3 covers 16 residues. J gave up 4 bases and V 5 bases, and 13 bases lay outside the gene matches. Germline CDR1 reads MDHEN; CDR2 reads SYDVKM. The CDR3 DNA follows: TGTGCCAGCAGTACCACAGGGGCGTCGGTAACCTATGGCTACACCTTC. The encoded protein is CASSTTGASVTYGYTF.